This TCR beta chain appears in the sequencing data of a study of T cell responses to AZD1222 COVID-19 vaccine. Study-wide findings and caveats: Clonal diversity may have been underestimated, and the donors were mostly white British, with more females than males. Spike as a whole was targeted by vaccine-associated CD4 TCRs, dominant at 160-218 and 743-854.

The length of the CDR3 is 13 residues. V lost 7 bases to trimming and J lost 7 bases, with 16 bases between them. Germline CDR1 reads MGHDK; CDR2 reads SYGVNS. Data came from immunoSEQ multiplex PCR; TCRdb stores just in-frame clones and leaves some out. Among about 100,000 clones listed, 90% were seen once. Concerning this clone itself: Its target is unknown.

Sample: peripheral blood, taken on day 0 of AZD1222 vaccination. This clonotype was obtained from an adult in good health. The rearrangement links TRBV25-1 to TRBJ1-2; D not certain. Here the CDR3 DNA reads TGTGCCAGCACCGAGCACGTTTTTGGTGGCTACACCTTC. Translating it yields CASTEHVFGGYTF.